Shown below are 32 T cell receptor beta chains from a single sample sequenced in a study of OX40 agonist ivuxolimab in advanced cancers. Clones were sequenced by immunoSEQ multiplex PCR, and TCRdb holds only the in-frame ones, with some missing. The repertoire holds about 31,000 clones, with approximately 90% as singletons. The sample was CD4+ or CD8+ T cells sorted from blood, taken in a trial of the OX40 agonist ivuxolimab. The source of these receptors is an adult with an advanced solid tumor such as melanoma, head and neck, liver or kidney cancer.

The chain has TRBV5-6 and TRBJ1-2; 12 bases fit TRBD1. This CDR3 contains 14 residues. CDR1 and CDR2 (germline): SGHDT, YYEEEE. The J segment lost 8 bases and the V segment lost 4 bases, leaving 6 bases of the junction unmatched. The CDR3 DNA sequence: TGTGCCAGCAGCGCCGGGACAGGGGGCTTCGGCTACACCTTC. Its translation: CASSAGTGGFGYTF.

This sequence joins TRBV6-1 and TRBJ2-1, with TRBD2 matching 13 bases. The germline V gene encodes CDR1 MNHNS and CDR2 SASEGT. Trimming at V came to 1 base and at J to 7 bases, leaving 1 base not matched to a gene. This CDR3 contains 15 residues. The CDR3 sequence is CASSEVGLAGNEQFF. In DNA, the CDR3 is TGTGCCAGCAGTGAAGTGGGACTAGCGGGGAATGAGCAGTTCTTC.

The V gene is TRBV6-4, the J gene TRBJ2-3, with 12 bases that match TRBD2. Losses at the gene ends were 4 bases for V and 2 bases for J; bases not matched to a gene: 4. CDR1 and CDR2 (germline): MRHNA, SNTAGT. The CDR3 is 16 residues long. As DNA, the CDR3 is TGTGCCAGCAGTGTTCTAGCGGGGGGGCCCACAGATACGCAGTATTTT. It translates to CASSVLAGGPTDTQYF.

The chain uses TRBV6-6 and TRBJ2-5; the D gene could be TRBD1 or TRBD2 (6 bases each). Germline V gives CDR1 MNHNY, CDR2 SVGAGI (reference sequence). The CDR3 is made up of 14 amino acids. V lost 0 bases and J lost 4, with 9 bases in between. CDR3 coding DNA: TGTGCCAGCAGTTACTCTGGGGGGCCAGAGACCCAGTACTTC. Translating it yields CASSYSGGPETQYF.

The chain couples TRBV27 to TRBJ2-1; TRBD2 might be the D (6 bases). This CDR3 is built from 14 residues. V gave up 4 bases and J gave up 5 bases, with 12 bases separating them. Germline V CDR1 and CDR2: MNHEY, SMNVEV (reference sequence). Here the CDR3 reads CASSSTGTDNEQFF. In DNA, the CDR3 is TGTGCCAGCAGTTCAACCGGGACTGACAATGAGCAGTTCTTC.

In this sample, this clone turned up once. This rearrangement joins TRBV29-1 to TRBJ2-1; a weak D match, TRBD2 (5 bases). This CDR3 has 12 amino acids. Trimming stripped 4 bases from V and 6 bases from J, with 10 bases between. The germline V gene has CDR1 SQVTM and CDR2 ANQGSEA. The CDR3 DNA sequence: TGCAGCGTTGGGGCTAGCTTCAATGAGCAGTTCTTC. Translation: CSVGASFNEQFF.

The CDR3 nucleotides are TGTGCCAGCAGCGAGGGGACCTACGAGCAGTACTTC. It translates to CASSEGTYEQYF. The chain recombines TRBV5-6 with TRBJ2-7; D assignment may be TRBD1 or TRBD2 (5 bases each). CDR3 size: 12 residues. CDR1 is SGHDT, CDR2 YYEEEE, per germline. V was clipped by 4 bases and J by 2 bases, with 7 bases between them.

The chain couples TRBV2 to TRBJ2-1, with a tentative D call TRBD1 (6 bases). V lost 7 bases and J 4 bases, leaving 14 bases between the germline ends. The CDR3 extends over 14 amino acids. CDR1 and CDR2 (germline): SNHLY, FYNNEI. The CDR3 coding sequence is TGTGCCAGCAACCTACCAACAGGGTACAATGAGCAGTTCTTC. It yields the protein CASNLPTGYNEQFF.

The chain is built from TRBV27 and TRBJ2-1, with a possible D match to TRBD2 (6 bases). The CDR3 sequence is 15 residues long. V was trimmed by 4 bases and J by 0 bases, leaving 10 bases between them. The germline gives CDR1 MNHEY, CDR2 SMNVEV (reference sequence). CDR3 DNA sequence: TGTGCCAGCAGTTGGCGGGGCCACTCCTACAATGAGCAGTTCTTC. It codes for CASSWRGHSYNEQFF.

The chain has TRBV11-1 and TRBJ2-7; TRBD1 might be the D (5 bases). Trimming pared 3 bases from V and 6 bases from J, leaving 6 bases between. Germline CDR1 reads SGHAT; CDR2 reads FQDESV (reference sequence). The CDR3 runs to 11 residues. The CDR3 loop reads CASSLTVEQYF. The CDR3 nucleotides read TGTGCCAGCAGCTTGACAGTCGAGCAGTACTTC.

The J gene is TRBJ1-1, the V gene TRBV28; 8 nucleotides line up with TRBD1. Germline CDR1 and CDR2: MDHEN and SYDVKM. The CDR3 runs 15 residues. J was trimmed by 1 base and V by 5 bases; bases with no gene match: 6. CDR3 nucleotide sequence: TGTGCCAGCAGTCCGACAGGGGACGAGAACACTGAAGCTTTCTTT. This translates into CASSPTGDENTEAFF.

This chain connects TRBV11-2 to TRBJ2-7; a possible D gene is TRBD1 (6 bases). CDR1 is SGHAT and CDR2 is FQNNGV in the germline V gene. CDR3 length: 13 residues. The ends were cut back, 2 bases at V and 2 bases at J, with 7 bases in the middle. The CDR3 sequence is CASSLTGTYEQYF. The CDR3 DNA is TGTGCCAGCAGCTTAACAGGGACCTACGAGCAGTACTTC.

This rearrangement joins TRBV27 to TRBJ2-7, with 11 bases aligning to TRBD2. This CDR3 comprises 14 residues. Germline loops: CDR1 MNHEY, CDR2 SMNVEV (reference sequence). V was clipped by 6 bases and J by 9 bases; unmatched bases: 10. CDR3 sequence (DNA): TGTGCCAGCAGCCTTGTAGCGGGAGGGCCTGGGCAGTACTTC. It is translated as CASSLVAGGPGQYF.

The rearrangement links TRBV30 to TRBJ1-2; 10 positions agree with TRBD1. The CDR3 has 14 residues. Germline CDR1 and CDR2: GTSNPN and SVGIG (reference sequence). The V gene end was trimmed by 1 base and the J gene end by 3 bases; junction bases not matched to a gene: 2. DNA of the CDR3: TGTGCCTGGAGTGGACAGGGGGCCTACTATGGCTACACCTTC. Translated, it gives CAWSGQGAYYGYTF.

The chain recombines TRBV6-1 with TRBJ1-1, with D possibly matching TRBD1 (6 bases). This CDR3 contains 14 residues. Between the trimmed V and J ends, which lost 6 bases and 5 bases, there was a span of 16 bases. Germline V gene data show CDR1 as MNHNS and CDR2 as SASEGT. CDR3 amino acids: CASRYRVWETEAFF. The CDR3 nucleotides are TGTGCCAGCAGGTACAGGGTTTGGGAGACTGAAGCTTTCTTT.

V usage is TRBV7-6 and J usage is TRBJ1-5; D is perhaps TRBD1 (6 bases). V was trimmed by 5 bases and J by 5 bases, leaving 22 bases between them. The CDR3 loop spans 17 amino acids. The germline CDR1 and CDR2 sequences are SGHVS and FNYEAQ. The CDR3 bases are TGTGCCAGCAGCCCCTTCTCGTACAGGGTTAGGGATCAGCCCCAGCATTTT. This sequence encodes CASSPFSYRVRDQPQHF.

This chain joins TRBV7-9 and TRBJ2-1; D is uncertain. The CDR3 consists of 14 residues. Looked up from germline, CDR1 is SEHNR and CDR2 is FQNEAQ (reference sequence). V lost 1 base and J 9 bases, leaving 13 bases between the germline ends. In DNA form, the CDR3 reads TGTGCCAGCAGCTTAGATAGCAGGACGAGTGAGCAGTTCTTC. Encoded protein: CASSLDSRTSEQFF.

This clone was seen only a few times. This rearrangement joins TRBV5-1 to TRBJ2-7; D uncertain. Germline CDR1 is SGHRS and CDR2 is YFSETQ. Trimming pared 5 bases from V and 5 bases from J, leaving 8 bases between. The CDR3 sequence is 11 residues long. CDR3 nucleotides: TGCGCCAGCAGATTAGCAAACGAGCAGTACTTC. Protein sequence: CASRLANEQYF.

This CDR3 is CASSLDTAYEQYF. The CDR3, as DNA: TGTGCCAGCAGCTTGGACACCGCCTACGAGCAGTACTTC. This rearrangement joins TRBV7-6 to TRBJ2-7, with D possibly matching TRBD1 (5 bases). CDR3 size: 13 residues. With 3 bases removed from V and 2 bases from J, the gap between germline ends came to 8 bases. CDR1 is SGHVS and CDR2 is FNYEAQ in the germline V gene. Full variable domain (remainder filled in from reference TRBV7-6 and TRBJ2-7): GAGVSQSPRYKVTKRGQDVALRCDPISGHVSLYWYRQALGQGPEFLTYFNYEAQQDKSGLPNDRFSAERPEGSISTLTIQRTEQRDSAMYRCASSLDTAYEQYFGPGTRLTVT.

The chain recombines TRBV10-1 with TRBJ2-3; TRBD2 agrees at 8 bases. This CDR3 comprises 15 residues. V trimming: 8 bases; J trimming: 5 bases; junction bases outside the gene matches: 12. Germline loops: CDR1 WNHNN, CDR2 SYGVQD (reference sequence). CDR3 sequence reads: CASSLEAGVVDTQYF. As DNA, the CDR3 is TGCGCCAGCTCACTGGAAGCGGGAGTAGTAGATACGCAGTATTTT.

In DNA, the CDR3 is TGTGCCAGCAGTCAGCTACAGGGCCCCTACGAGCAGTACTTC. Protein sequence: CASSQLQGPYEQYF. The chain carries TRBV6-5 and TRBJ2-7; a possible D gene is TRBD1 (6 bases). The V gene lost 5 bases and the J gene lost 2 bases, with 13 bases spanning the gap. Germline V gives CDR1 MNHEY, CDR2 SVGAGI. The CDR3 totals 14 residues.

V is TRBV7-2 and J is TRBJ2-7, with TRBD1 matching 10 bases. CDR1 is SGHTA and CDR2 is FQGNSA in the germline V gene. CDR3 length equals 16 residues. The junction had 7 bases not matched to a gene; V was cut back by 5 bases and J by 0 bases. The CDR3 DNA is TGTGCCAGCAGCCCTGGGACAGGGGCGATCTCCTACGAGCAGTACTTC. Protein sequence: CASSPGTGAISYEQYF.

This rearrangement joins TRBV4-3 to TRBJ2-1, with 12 bases fitting TRBD1. Germline loops: CDR1 LGHNA, CDR2 YSLEER. The CDR3 has 16 amino acids. J lost 7 bases, V lost 4 bases, and 8 bases had no gene match. The chain's CDR3 is CASSLIPGQGANEQFF. The CDR3, as DNA: TGCGCCAGCAGCCTCATTCCGGGACAGGGGGCTAATGAGCAGTTCTTC.

This chain uses TRBV4-3 with TRBJ1-2; 9 bases line up with TRBD1. Germline lookup yields CDR1 LGHNA and CDR2 YSLEER. V was pared by 8 bases and J by 3 bases, with 7 bases of the junction left unmatched. The CDR3 covers 14 residues. CDR3 amino acids: CASGTGSKDYGYTF. CDR3 in DNA: TGCGCCAGCGGGACAGGGTCTAAGGACTATGGCTACACCTTC.

V gene TRBV6-6 combines with J gene TRBJ1-1; no clear D gene. Trimming left V 2 bases short and J 0 bases short, with 10 bases between. This CDR3 has 15 amino acids. Germline loops: CDR1 MNHNY, CDR2 SVGAGI (reference sequence). CDR3 bases: TGTGCCAGCAGTTACGGCCAGACCATGAACACTGAAGCTTTCTTT. Protein: CASSYGQTMNTEAFF.

This clone was counted once. The V and J genes are TRBV13 and TRBJ2-1; no firm D call. This CDR3 is 14 amino acids long. CDR1 is PRHDT and CDR2 is FYEKMQ in the germline V gene (reference sequence). Trimming stripped 3 bases from V and 7 bases from J, with 13 bases between. CDR3 region: CASSLSLGLNEQFF. The CDR3 nucleotides are TGTGCCAGCAGCTTGTCTTTGGGTCTGAATGAGCAGTTCTTC.

This clone showed up just a few times. The rearrangement links TRBV9 to TRBJ2-2; D is tentatively TRBD1 or TRBD2 (5 bases each). V was pared by 4 bases and J by 3 bases, with 13 bases between. Germline CDR1 is SGDLS and CDR2 is YYNGEE. The CDR3 covers 15 residues. CDR3 in DNA: TGTGCCAGCAGCCCTTGGGACGTCTACACCGGGGAGCTGTTTTTT. Its protein is CASSPWDVYTGELFF.

V gene TRBV7-9 combines with J gene TRBJ2-1; D unclear. This CDR3 region has 13 residues. Germline V lookup: CDR1 SEHNR, CDR2 FQNEAQ (reference sequence). Trimming left V 2 bases short and J 5 bases short, with 7 bases between. As DNA, the CDR3 is TGTGCCAGCAGCTTAAACAGAAACAATGAGCAGTTCTTC. This sequence encodes CASSLNRNNEQFF.

The chain carries TRBV19 and TRBJ2-7, with 8 bases matching TRBD2. The CDR3 runs 16 residues. Trimming cost V 3 bases and J 3 bases; bases outside gene matches: 10. Per germline, CDR1 LNHDA and CDR2 SQIVND (reference sequence). The CDR3 region is CASSISAGGSFYEQYF. CDR3 DNA sequence: TGTGCCAGTAGTATTTCGGCGGGAGGCTCGTTCTACGAGCAGTACTTC.

CDR3 coding DNA: TGTGCCAGCAGTTTCGGAAACAGTGGAGAGACCCAGTACTTC. Translation gives CASSFGNSGETQYF. The rearrangement uses TRBV28 and TRBJ2-5; D ambiguous. This CDR3 is 14 amino acids long. The V gene's germline CDR1 is MDHEN and CDR2 SYDVKM. Between the trimmed V and J ends, which lost 3 bases and 4 bases, there was a span of 12 bases.

This rearrangement joins TRBV28 to TRBJ2-1; perhaps TRBD1 as D (6 bases). V was pared by 11 bases and J by 8 bases, with 22 bases between. Germline loops: CDR1 MDHEN, CDR2 SYDVKM. The CDR3 length is 14 residues. The CDR3 coding sequence is TGTGCCTCCCGATGGAGCGGTGGGGGCGATGAGCAGTTCTTC. Its protein is CASRWSGGGDEQFF.

This clone was detected once. The chain recombines TRBV6-5 with TRBJ2-7, with D unclear. V was pared by 8 bases and J by 0 bases, with 11 bases between. This CDR3 comprises 13 residues. Germline V lookup: CDR1 MNHEY, CDR2 SVGAGI. CDR3 nucleotide sequence: TGTGCCAGCCGTAGCAGAGACTCCTACGAGCAGTACTTC. Translation: CASRSRDSYEQYF.